This TCR beta chain was obtained from a study of CXCR3-negative and CXCR3-positive naive CD8 T cells. For the study at large: Libraries each contributed about 1.5 +/- 0.3 million TRB reads, for roughly 140 million in total.

The CDR3 runs 14 residues. Germline V gene data show CDR1 as SQVTM and CDR2 as ANQGSEA. Each TRB cDNA library was prepared by 5' RACE (with UMI labels). Reanalyzing the 5' RACE reads, TCRdb keeps one entry per CDR3 protein, without DNA. This listing includes around 63,000 distinct CDR3 sequences. On this clonotype itself: As yet, its antigen is unknown.

Study conclusions and caveats: TRB CDR3s were more hydrophobic in CXCR3-positive than in CXCR3-negative naive cells.

This sequence was found in a human donor in good health. Some clones in this sample may be carry-over from other donors' samples. The chain carries TRBV29-1 and TRBJ2-3; TCRdb's D gene call, TRBD2, goes unchecked for lack of DNA. Sequences were obtained from naive CXCR3+ CD8+ T cells from blood. Subset here: CD45RO-CCR7+CD27+CD95- naive CD8+ T cells expressing CXCR3 (TNR3+). CDR3 amino acids: CSVEGGGYTDTQYF.